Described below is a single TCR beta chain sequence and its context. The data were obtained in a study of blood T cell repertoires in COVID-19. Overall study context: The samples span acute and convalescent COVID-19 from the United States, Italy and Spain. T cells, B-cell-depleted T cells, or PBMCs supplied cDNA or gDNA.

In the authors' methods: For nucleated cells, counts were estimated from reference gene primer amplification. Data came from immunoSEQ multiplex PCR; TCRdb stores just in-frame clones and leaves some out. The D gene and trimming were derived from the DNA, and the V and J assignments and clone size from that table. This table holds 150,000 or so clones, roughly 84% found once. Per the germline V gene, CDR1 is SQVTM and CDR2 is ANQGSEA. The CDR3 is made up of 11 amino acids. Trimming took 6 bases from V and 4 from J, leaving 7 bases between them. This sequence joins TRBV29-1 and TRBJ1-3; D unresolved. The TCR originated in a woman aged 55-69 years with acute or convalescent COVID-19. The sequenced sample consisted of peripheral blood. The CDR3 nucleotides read TGCAGCGTGTGGCAAGGAAACACCATATATTTT. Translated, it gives CSVWQGNTIYF.